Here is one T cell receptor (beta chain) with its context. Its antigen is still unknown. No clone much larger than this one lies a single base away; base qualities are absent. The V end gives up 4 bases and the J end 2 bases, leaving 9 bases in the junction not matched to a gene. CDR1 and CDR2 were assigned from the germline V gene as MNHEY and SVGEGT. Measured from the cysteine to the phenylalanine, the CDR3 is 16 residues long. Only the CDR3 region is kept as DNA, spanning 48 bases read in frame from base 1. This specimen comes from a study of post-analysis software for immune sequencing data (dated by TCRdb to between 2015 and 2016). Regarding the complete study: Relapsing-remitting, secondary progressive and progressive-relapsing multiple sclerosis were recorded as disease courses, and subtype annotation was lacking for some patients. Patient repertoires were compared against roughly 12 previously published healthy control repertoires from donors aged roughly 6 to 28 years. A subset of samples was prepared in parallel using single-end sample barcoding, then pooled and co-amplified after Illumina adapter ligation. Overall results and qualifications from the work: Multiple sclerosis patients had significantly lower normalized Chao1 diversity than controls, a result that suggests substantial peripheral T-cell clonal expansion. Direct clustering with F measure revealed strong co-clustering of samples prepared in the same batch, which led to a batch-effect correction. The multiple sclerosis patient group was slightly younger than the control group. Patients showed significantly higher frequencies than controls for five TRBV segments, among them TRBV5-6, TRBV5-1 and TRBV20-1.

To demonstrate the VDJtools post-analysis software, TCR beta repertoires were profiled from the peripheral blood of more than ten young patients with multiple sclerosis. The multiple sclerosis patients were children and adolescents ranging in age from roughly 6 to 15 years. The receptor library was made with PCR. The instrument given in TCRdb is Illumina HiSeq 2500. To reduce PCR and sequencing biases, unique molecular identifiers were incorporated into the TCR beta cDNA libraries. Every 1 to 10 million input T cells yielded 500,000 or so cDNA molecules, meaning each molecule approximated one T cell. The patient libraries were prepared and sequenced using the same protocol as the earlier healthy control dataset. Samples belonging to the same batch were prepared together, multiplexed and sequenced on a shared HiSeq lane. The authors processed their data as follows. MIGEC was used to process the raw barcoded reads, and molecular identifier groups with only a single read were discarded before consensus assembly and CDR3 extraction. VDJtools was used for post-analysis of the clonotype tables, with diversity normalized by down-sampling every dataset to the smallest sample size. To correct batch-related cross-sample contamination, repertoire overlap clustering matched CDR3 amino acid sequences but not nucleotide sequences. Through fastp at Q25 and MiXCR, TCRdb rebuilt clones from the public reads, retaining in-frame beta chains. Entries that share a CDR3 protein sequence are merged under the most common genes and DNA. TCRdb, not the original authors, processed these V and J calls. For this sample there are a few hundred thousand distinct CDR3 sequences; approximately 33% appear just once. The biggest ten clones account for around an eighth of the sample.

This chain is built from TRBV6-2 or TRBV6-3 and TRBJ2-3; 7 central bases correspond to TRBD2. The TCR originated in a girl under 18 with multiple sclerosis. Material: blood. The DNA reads TGTGCCAGCAGTTTCTACCCCGGGGGGAACACAGATACGCAGTATTTT. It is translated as CASSFYPGGNTDTQYF.